A single sample is the source of the 21 T cell receptor beta chains below, sequenced in a study of T cells expressing NK-cell markers. TCRdb reanalyzed the 5' RACE reads and collapses them to one entry per CDR3 protein, without DNA. This sample contains approximately 170,000 distinct CDR3 sequences. The sequenced sample was blood T cells: a sorted CD56 or NKG2C T cell subset, CD4+ or CD8+ T cells, or bulk PBMC T cells (not recorded which). These receptor sequences come from a man aged 18 to 69 in good health.

This chain connects TRBV20-1 to TRBJ2-7; TCRdb calls TRBD1, which cannot be checked without DNA. In germline, CDR1 is DFQATT, CDR2 SNEGSKA (reference sequence). The CDR3 has 15 residues. CDR3 in amino acids: CSAGPGPQRGYEQYF.

V gene TRBV12-3 or TRBV12-4 combines with J gene TRBJ1-2; TCRdb proposes TRBD1, but this gene call is untestable without DNA. The CDR3 totals 15 residues. CDR3 loop: CASTLEQGLNYGYTF.

The chain is built from TRBV7-2 and TRBJ2-3; there is no DNA to check the TCRdb D call of TRBD1. Per the germline V gene, CDR1 is SGHTA and CDR2 is FQGNSA. The CDR3 extends over 15 amino acids. The CDR3 spells CASSLERGGSDTQYF.

The chain couples TRBV5-1 to TRBJ1-2. This CDR3 has 15 residues. Germline V lookup: CDR1 SGHRS, CDR2 YFSETQ. CDR3 region: CASSLVSMSFYGYTF.

The V gene is TRBV6-5, the J gene TRBJ1-5; TCRdb picks TRBD1, but there is no DNA to check that call. The germline V gene encodes CDR1 MNHEY and CDR2 SVGAGI. The CDR3 is 18 amino acids. The CDR3 loop reads CASTNPGGADDSNQPQHF.

This chain uses TRBV15 with TRBJ2-1; TCRdb designates TRBD1, a call that cannot be tested without DNA. This CDR3 is built from 14 residues. Germline V gene sequence: CDR1 LNHNV, CDR2 YYDKDF (reference sequence). CDR3 in amino acids: CATTLLSLQGEQFF.

V usage is TRBV29-1 and J usage is TRBJ1-1; TCRdb returns TRBD1, unconfirmable since there is no DNA. The CDR3 is made up of 13 amino acids. Germline values: CDR1 SQVTM, CDR2 ANQGSEA. The CDR3 is CSAFLGASTEAFF.

The chain joins TRBV7-9 to TRBJ2-7; TCRdb's D call, TRBD1, is unchecked because there is no DNA. The CDR3 is 15 residues long. Germline V CDR1 and CDR2: SEHNR, FQNEAQ (reference sequence). The CDR3 here is CASSPPRDKIYEQYF.

The chain links TRBV28 to TRBJ2-1; the TRBD1 assignment by TCRdb is unverifiable without DNA. Germline lookup yields CDR1 MDHEN and CDR2 SYDVKM. CDR3 length equals 14 residues. The CDR3 protein is CASRPPPSHNEQFF.

The V and J genes are TRBV29-1 and TRBJ2-1; TCRdb's D call of TRBD1 is untestable without DNA. The CDR3 covers 15 residues. Germline CDR1 is SQVTM and CDR2 is ANQGSEA. CDR3: CSVEGGGGKEYEQFF.

V gene TRBV11-2 combines with J gene TRBJ2-4. The germline gives CDR1 SGHAT, CDR2 FQNNGV. This CDR3 spans 15 amino acids. The CDR3: CASSLSALAKNIQYF.

The J gene is TRBJ2-1, the V gene TRBV10-3; the TCRdb D gene call, TRBD2, has no DNA to confirm it. Germline lookup yields CDR1 ENHRY and CDR2 SYGVKD. There are 15 residues in the CDR3. CDR3 loop: CAISESAGPYNEQFF.

This sequence joins TRBV27 and TRBJ2-3; the TCRdb call, TRBD2, lacks DNA for checking. Germline lookup yields CDR1 MNHEY and CDR2 SMNVEV (reference sequence). The CDR3 is 17 residues long. The CDR3 loop is CASSAETSGGATDTQYF.

The chain links TRBV7-2 to TRBJ2-7; TCRdb outputs TRBD1, but without DNA this stays unchecked. The CDR3 spans 15 residues. CDR1 and CDR2 (germline): SGHTA, FQGNSA. This CDR3 is CASSPYGGNNYEQYF.

V and J are TRBV7-9 and TRBJ1-2; TCRdb indicates TRBD1, and absent DNA this call remains unverified. The germline V gene has CDR1 SEHNR and CDR2 FQNEAQ (reference sequence). There are 16 residues in the CDR3. The CDR3 spells CASSQTPDRQNYGYTF.

The chain carries TRBV7-8 and TRBJ1-5. CDR1 is SGHVS, CDR2 FQNEAQ, per germline. The length of the CDR3 is 14 residues. The CDR3 spells CASSLDSTNQPQHF.

The chain couples TRBV2 to TRBJ2-7; TCRdb proposes TRBD2, but this gene call is untestable without DNA. Per germline, CDR1 SNHLY and CDR2 FYNNEI. There are 16 residues in the CDR3. CDR3 sequence: CASSEGLAGGSGEQYF.

The rearrangement uses TRBV24-1 and TRBJ2-7; checking the TCRdb D call of TRBD1 is not possible without DNA. This CDR3 comprises 12 residues. Germline-derived CDR1 and CDR2 are KGHDR and SFDVKD. The CDR3 protein is CATSTGASEQYF.

This chain joins TRBV5-1 and TRBJ2-3; the TCRdb D gene call, TRBD1, has no DNA to confirm it. The CDR3 is 18 amino acids. Germline CDR1 SGHRS, CDR2 YFSETQ. CDR3 protein: CASSLYGGWGRGTDTQYF.

The chain has TRBV9 and TRBJ1-6. CDR3 size: 15 residues. CDR1 is SGDLS, CDR2 YYNGEE, per germline. CDR3 sequence: CASSGQISYNSPLHF.

The chain employs TRBV20-1 and TRBJ1-2; TCRdb's assignment of TRBD1 cannot be checked, as there is no DNA. CDR3 length equals 15 residues. The germline V gene has CDR1 DFQATT and CDR2 SNEGSKA (reference sequence). The CDR3 loop is CSAGARDRARSGYTF.